This TCR beta chain was documented in a study of OX40 agonist ivuxolimab in advanced cancers. The study, taken as a whole, reports: At doses 0.1 to 3.0 mg/kg, CD4+ and CD8+ clones expanded.

With regard to this clone: Its antigen is unidentified.

Profiled with immunoSEQ multiplex PCR; TCRdb holds only in-frame clones, not every one. Found here are fewer than 70,000 clones, 70% to 85% of them singletons; the top ten hold roughly 2.3%. Germline lookup yields CDR1 LNHDA and CDR2 SQIVND (reference sequence). Deletions cut 5 bases from V and 7 bases from J, with 9 bases between. CDR3 size: 12 residues. The sequencing used CD4+ or CD8+ T cells sorted from blood, collected in a trial of the OX40 agonist ivuxolimab. This chain links TRBV19 with TRBJ2-1, with unresolved D. The sequence was collected from an adult with an advanced solid tumor such as melanoma, head and neck, liver or kidney cancer. CDR3 in amino acids: CASSVAVNEQFF. The CDR3 DNA reads as TGTGCCAGTAGTGTAGCTGTGAATGAGCAGTTCTTC. Variable domain in full (rest from reference TRBV19 and TRBJ2-1): DGGITQSPKYLFRKEGQNVTLSCEQNLNHDAMYWYRQDPGQGLRLIYYSQIVNDFQKGDIAEGYSVSREKKESFPLTVTSAQKNPTAFYLCASSVAVNEQFFGPGTRLTVL.